This T cell receptor (beta chain) was captured in a study of cytomegalovirus exposure and HLA in healthy donors. Overall study: Researchers found that more than 70% of 350 to 500 genotyped donors fell within the Caucasian-associated ancestry cluster. General study points: The listing of 150 or so TCR beta chains classed them as cytomegalovirus-associated. When presence/absence was analysed, sequencing depth was taken to be roughly uniform across donors.

Comments on this clone: The antigen is unknown.

The germline V and J ends were trimmed by 3 bases and 2 bases, with 8 bases remaining between them. CDR1 and CDR2 (germline): MNHEY, SMNVEV (reference sequence). The CDR3 has 13 residues. The PCR employed 60 Vbeta primers together with 13 Jbeta primers. Sequencing used immunoSEQ multiplex PCR; TCRdb keeps in-frame clones, though not all of them. This sample has roughly 280,000 clones, with approximately 70% found just once. Sequencing was carried out using PBMCs. V is TRBV27 and J is TRBJ2-7; no reliable D call. This clonotype was obtained from a female donor in good health and CMV-seronegative. The CDR3 spells CASSLSNAYEQYF. The CDR3 nucleotides read TGTGCCAGCAGTTTGAGTAATGCCTACGAGCAGTACTTC.